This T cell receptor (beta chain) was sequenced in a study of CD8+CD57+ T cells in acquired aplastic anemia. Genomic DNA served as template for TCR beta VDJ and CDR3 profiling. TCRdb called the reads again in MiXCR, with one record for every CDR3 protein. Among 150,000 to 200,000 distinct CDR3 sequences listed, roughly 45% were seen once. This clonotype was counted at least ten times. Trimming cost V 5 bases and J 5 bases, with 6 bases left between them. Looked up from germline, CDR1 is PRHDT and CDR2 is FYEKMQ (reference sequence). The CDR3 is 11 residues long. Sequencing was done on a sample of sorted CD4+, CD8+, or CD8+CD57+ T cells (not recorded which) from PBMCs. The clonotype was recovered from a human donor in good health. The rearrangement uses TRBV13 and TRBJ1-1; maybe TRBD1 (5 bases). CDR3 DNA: TGTGCCAGCAGCCGACAGACTGAAGCTTTCTTT. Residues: CASSRQTEAFF. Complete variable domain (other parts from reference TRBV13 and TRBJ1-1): AAGVIQSPRHLIKEKRETATLKCYPIPRHDTVYWYQQGPGQDPQFLISFYEKMQSDKGSIPDRFSAQQFSDYHSELNMSSLELGDSALYFCASSRQTEAFFGQGTRLTVV.